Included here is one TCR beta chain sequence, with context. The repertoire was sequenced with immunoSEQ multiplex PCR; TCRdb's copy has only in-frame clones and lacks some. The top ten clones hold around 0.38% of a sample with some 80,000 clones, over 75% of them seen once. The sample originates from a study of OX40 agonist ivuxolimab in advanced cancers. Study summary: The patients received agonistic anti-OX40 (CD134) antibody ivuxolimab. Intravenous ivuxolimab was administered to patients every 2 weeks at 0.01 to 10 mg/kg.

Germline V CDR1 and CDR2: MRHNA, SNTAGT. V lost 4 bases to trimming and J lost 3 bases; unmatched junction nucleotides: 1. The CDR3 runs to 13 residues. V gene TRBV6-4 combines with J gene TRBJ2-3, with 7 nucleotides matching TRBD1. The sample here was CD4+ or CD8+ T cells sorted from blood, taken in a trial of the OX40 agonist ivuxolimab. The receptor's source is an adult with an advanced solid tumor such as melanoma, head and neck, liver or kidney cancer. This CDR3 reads CASSGQGTDTQYF. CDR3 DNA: TGTGCCAGCAGTGGACAGGGAACAGATACGCAGTATTTT.